Listed below are T cell receptor beta chains from one sample, sequenced in a study of CD8+ T cells in alopecia areata. Profiled with immunoSEQ multiplex PCR; TCRdb holds only in-frame clones, not every one. The data hold hundreds of thousands of clones, with roughly two thirds observed a single time. The sequencing used CD4+ T cells sorted from blood, collected at week 0. The source of these receptors is a human donor with alopecia areata. Each CDR3 is given with its conserved first and last residue. D genes are given only for firm matches. Clone size is shown for a subset of rows, as once, few, many or a class of expanded clone.

j_call cdr3_length clone_size d_call v_call cdr3_aa cdr3_nt
TRBJ1-2 13 few NA TRBV10-3 CAISAGDNYGYTF TGTGCCATCAGTGCTGGTGATAACTATGGCTACACCTTC
TRBJ2-1 17 NA TRBD2 TRBV19 CASSIDRLAGTINEQFF TGTGCCAGTAGTATAGATCGGCTAGCGGGGACGATCAATGAGCAGTTCTTC
TRBJ1-5 14 NA NA TRBV30 CAWSTGQHHQPQHF TGTGCCTGGAGTACAGGACAGCATCATCAGCCCCAGCATTTT
TRBJ2-5 13 NA NA TRBV5-6 CASSLRVQETQYF TGTGCCAGCAGCTTACGGGTCCAAGAGACCCAGTACTTC
TRBJ2-1 14 NA TRBD2 TRBV30 CAWKRTRGPNEQFF TGTGCCTGGAAGCGGACTAGGGGCCCCAATGAGCAGTTCTTC
TRBJ1-1 15 once NA TRBV25-1 CASSESGPRNTEAFF TGTGCCAGCAGTGAATCCGGGCCTAGGAACACTGAAGCTTTCTTT
TRBJ2-1 13 NA NA TRBV5-4 CASRGPSGNEQFF TGTGCCAGCAGAGGACCTTCTGGGAATGAGCAGTTCTTC
TRBJ2-3 12 few NA TRBV29-1 CSAQGGTDTQYF TGCAGCGCCCAAGGAGGGACAGATACGCAGTATTTT
TRBJ2-6 15 NA NA TRBV29-1 CSVITGHSGANVLTF TGCAGCGTTATTACAGGGCACTCTGGGGCCAACGTCCTGACTTTC
TRBJ1-1 15 NA TRBD1 TRBV5-6 CASSWLDRVNTEAFF TGTGCCAGCAGCTGGCTGGACAGGGTGAACACTGAAGCTTTCTTT
TRBJ2-3 13 NA NA TRBV30 CAWNAGSTDTQYF TGTGCCTGGAACGCGGGGAGCACAGATACGCAGTATTTT
TRBJ2-5 13 NA NA TRBV9 CASSVGSWETQYF TGTGCCAGCAGCGTAGGTTCGTGGGAGACCCAGTACTTC
TRBJ2-6 16 few NA TRBV2 CASTGVVSSGANVLTF TGTGCCAGCACAGGGGTGGTGTCGTCTGGGGCCAACGTCCTGACTTTC
TRBJ1-1 15 NA NA TRBV2 CASSRNRVVNTEAFF TGTGCCAGCAGTCGAAACAGGGTTGTGAACACTGAAGCTTTCTTT
TRBJ2-7 14 NA NA TRBV23-1 CASSQRRTLGEQYF TGCGCCAGCAGTCAACGGCGGACTTTAGGCGAGCAGTACTTC
TRBJ1-2 15 NA TRBD1 TRBV30 CAWSGGQGTPYGYTF TGTGCCTGGAGTGGGGGACAGGGAACCCCCTATGGCTACACCTTC
TRBJ1-2 13 NA TRBD1 TRBV11-2 CASSRDRRYGYTF TGTGCCAGCAGCCGGGACAGACGCTATGGCTACACCTTC
TRBJ2-7 18 NA NA TRBV29-1 CSVIAGQWTPKRRYEQYF TGCAGCGTCATAGCCGGCCAATGGACCCCAAAGCGTCGCTACGAGCAGTACTTC
TRBJ1-4 13 NA NA TRBV29-1 CSVVGPTNEKLFF TGCAGCGTTGTCGGTCCAACTAATGAAAAACTGTTTTTT
TRBJ2-3 15 NA TRBD1 TRBV10-3 CATHQQGANTDTQYF TGTGCCACCCACCAACAGGGGGCTAACACAGATACGCAGTATTTT
TRBJ1-6 14 NA TRBD1 TRBV30 CAWSRQGRDSPLHF TGTGCCTGGAGTAGACAGGGTAGGGATTCACCCCTCCACTTT
TRBJ1-5 12 NA TRBD1 TRBV10-3 CATGTAQSPQHF TGTGCCACCGGGACAGCCCAGAGTCCCCAGCATTTT
TRBJ1-1 14 few NA TRBV7-9 CASSLMGLNTEAFF TGTGCCAGCAGCTTAATGGGCCTGAACACTGAAGCTTTCTTT
TRBJ2-5 12 NA NA TRBV6-1 CASSERGETQYF TGTGCCAGCAGTGAACGGGGAGAGACCCAGTACTTC
TRBJ2-5 13 NA TRBD2 TRBV11-2 CASSPPGGETQYF TGTGCCAGCAGCCCCCCGGGGGGAGAGACCCAGTACTTC
TRBJ2-5 14 NA NA TRBV7-2 CASSLAGNRETQYF TGTGCCAGCAGCTTAGCAGGGAATCGAGAGACCCAGTACTTC
TRBJ2-1 14 NA NA TRBV30 CAWSAAFSYNEQFF TGTGCCTGGAGTGCCGCGTTCTCCTACAATGAGCAGTTCTTC
TRBJ2-5 14 NA NA TRBV7-6 CASSASGQVETQYF TGTGCCAGCAGCGCTAGCGGACAGGTCGAGACCCAGTACTTC
TRBJ1-1 12 NA NA TRBV13 CASSLIGAEAFF TGTGCCAGCAGCTTAATAGGAGCTGAAGCTTTCTTT
TRBJ1-1 15 NA NA TRBV5-4 CASSLVAGRLAEAFF TGTGCCAGCAGCTTGGTGGCAGGGAGGTTGGCTGAAGCTTTCTTT
TRBJ2-1 12 NA NA TRBV29-1 CSVALIGYEQFF TGCAGCGTTGCATTGATTGGGTATGAGCAGTTCTTC